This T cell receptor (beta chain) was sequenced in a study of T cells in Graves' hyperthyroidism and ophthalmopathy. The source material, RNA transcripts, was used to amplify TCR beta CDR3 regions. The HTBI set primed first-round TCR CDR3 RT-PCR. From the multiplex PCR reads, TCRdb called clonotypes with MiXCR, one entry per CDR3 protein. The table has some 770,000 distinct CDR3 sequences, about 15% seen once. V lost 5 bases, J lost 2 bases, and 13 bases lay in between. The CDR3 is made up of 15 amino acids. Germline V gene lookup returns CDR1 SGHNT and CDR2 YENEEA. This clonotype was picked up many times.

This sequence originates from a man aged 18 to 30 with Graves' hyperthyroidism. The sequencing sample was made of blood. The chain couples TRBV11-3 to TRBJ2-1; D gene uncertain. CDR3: CASSAVGTTYNEQFF. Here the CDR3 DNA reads TGTGCCAGCAGCGCGGTCGGAACGACCTACAATGAGCAGTTCTTC.